Below, 10 T cell receptor beta chains from the same sample are listed, as sequenced in a study of blood T cell repertoires in COVID-19. TCRdb's copy holds only in-frame clones and misses some; the assay was immunoSEQ multiplex PCR. The data hold approximately 260,000 clones, with about 87% observed a single time. Sample: peripheral blood. These receptors all stem from a woman in her thirties or forties with acute or convalescent COVID-19.

The chain uses TRBV19 and TRBJ1-1; the D gene is possibly TRBD1 (5 bases). With 3 bases removed from V and 1 base from J, the gap between germline ends came to 9 bases. The germline V gene encodes CDR1 LNHDA and CDR2 SQIVND (reference sequence). The CDR3 contains 14 residues. The chain's CDR3 is CASSIPTGNTEAFF. The CDR3 DNA reads TGTGCCAGTAGTATTCCCACAGGGAACACTGAAGCTTTCTTT.

This chain joins TRBV2 and TRBJ1-2; D call uncertain. V was cut by 6 bases and J by 1 base, with 12 bases left in between. Germline CDR1 and CDR2: SNHLY and FYNNEI. CDR3 size: 14 residues. CDR3 DNA sequence: TGTGCCAGCAGACCCGGACGGGATAACTATGGCTACACCTTC. Translation: CASRPGRDNYGYTF.

The chain carries TRBV6-5 and TRBJ1-1, with D hard to call. This CDR3 region has 12 residues. Germline CDR1 is MNHEY and CDR2 is SVGAGI. The germline V and J ends were trimmed by 6 bases and 4 bases, with 9 bases remaining between them. The DNA for the CDR3 is TGTGCCAGCAGCACCGTGAGCACTGAAGCTTTCTTT. Amino acid sequence: CASSTVSTEAFF.

The V gene is TRBV19, the J gene TRBJ1-1, with a weak D call TRBD1 (5 bases). Germline V gene lookup returns CDR1 LNHDA and CDR2 SQIVND (reference sequence). CDR3 size: 14 residues. Trimming pared 5 bases from V and 6 bases from J, leaving 16 bases between. DNA for the CDR3: TGTGCCAGTAGTCGATCATCGCAGGGTTCTGAAGCTTTCTTT. Translation: CASSRSSQGSEAFF.

The chain recombines TRBV29-1 with TRBJ2-2, with D possibly being TRBD2 (5 bases). The length of the CDR3 is 13 residues. V lost 5 bases and J 4 bases, leaving 11 bases between the germline ends. Germline values: CDR1 SQVTM, CDR2 ANQGSEA. The CDR3 bases are TGCAGCGTTCGGGAAATCGGCACCGGGGAGCTGTTTTTT. Its protein product is CSVREIGTGELFF.

The gene calls are TRBV7-2 and TRBJ2-1; TRBD1 matches 8 bases. CDR3 length: 16 residues. Germline trimming cut 5 bases from V and 6 bases from J; bases unmatched to any gene: 12. Germline loops: CDR1 SGHTA, CDR2 FQGNSA. The CDR3 loop reads CASSPNRQGASNEQFF. In DNA, the CDR3 is TGTGCCAGCAGCCCGAATCGGCAGGGGGCAAGCAATGAGCAGTTCTTC.

The rearrangement links TRBV6-6 to TRBJ1-2; D unclear. The CDR3 consists of 19 residues. In germline, CDR1 is MNHNY, CDR2 SVGAGI (reference sequence). Trimming removed 5 bases from V and 4 bases from J, with 29 bases in between. CDR3 residues: CASSPTTGASTRRGYGYTF. The CDR3 DNA reads as TGTGCCAGCAGTCCAACTACGGGTGCATCTACCCGGCGAGGCTATGGCTACACCTTC.

The CDR3 DNA follows: TGTGCCAGCAGCTTCCCTAGTGGAGGGGCCGGGGAGCTGTTTTTT. It specifies CASSFPSGGAGELFF. The rearrangement uses TRBV13 and TRBJ2-2; D is perhaps TRBD2 (6 bases). Trimming removed 3 bases at V and 6 bases at J, with 14 bases between. In germline, CDR1 is PRHDT, CDR2 FYEKMQ (reference sequence). This CDR3 comprises 15 residues. Supplemented by reference TRBV13 and TRBJ2-2, the full variable domain reads AAGVIQSPRHLIKEKRETATLKCYPIPRHDTVYWYQQGPGQDPQFLISFYEKMQSDKGSIPDRFSAQQFSDYHSELNMSSLELGDSALYFCASSFPSGGAGELFFGEGSRLTVL.

The gene calls are TRBV4-1 and TRBJ2-2, with 7 bases identical to TRBD2. CDR3 size: 14 residues. V lost 1 base and J lost 7; bases outside the gene matches: 3. CDR1 and CDR2 (germline): MGHRA, YSYEKL. CDR3 residues: CASSQAGGGGELFF. The CDR3 region has the DNA TGCGCCAGCAGCCAAGCGGGGGGAGGCGGGGAGCTGTTTTTT.

This chain connects TRBV19 to TRBJ2-5; 7 nucleotides align to TRBD1. CDR1 LNHDA and CDR2 SQIVND come from the germline V gene (reference sequence). V lost 4 bases to trimming and J lost 3 bases; unmatched junction nucleotides: 5. The CDR3 spans 14 residues. CDR3 protein: CASSRIGTEETQYF. For the CDR3, the DNA is TGTGCCAGTAGTAGAATTGGGACAGAAGAGACCCAGTACTTC.